This T cell receptor (beta chain) was found in a study of blood T cell repertoires in COVID-19. At the level of the study: The United States, Italy and Spain supplied acute and convalescent COVID-19 samples. PBMCs, B-cell-depleted T cells, or T cells were the source of the cDNA or gDNA that made up the material.

Original data processing: How many nucleated cells were present was estimated from reference gene primer amplification. TCRdb keeps only in-frame clones here, not all; method: immunoSEQ multiplex PCR. V and J calls and clone size are as listed in that table; D and trimming were resolved from the DNA. The sample yields under 250,000 clones, 87% seen once. The germline V gene encodes CDR1 SGHVS and CDR2 FNYEAQ. V lost 4 bases and J lost 5, with 14 bases in between. The CDR3 is made up of 14 amino acids. The chain employs TRBV7-6 and TRBJ2-5; tentative D call: TRBD1 (5 bases). This sequence originates from a man between 18 and 35 years old with active or convalescent COVID-19. Sequencing was performed on peripheral blood. CDR3: CASSSTTGAETQYF. CDR3 sequence (DNA): TGTGCCAGCAGCTCAACGACTGGGGCTGAGACCCAGTACTTC.